This entry concerns a single T cell receptor beta chain. The antigen is not known. The CDR3 is made up of 16 amino acids. CDR1 MGHRA and CDR2 YSYEKL come from the germline V gene. Between the trimmed V and J ends, which lost 1 base and 5 bases, there was a span of 15 bases. These data originate in a study of CD8 T cells in ankylosing spondylitis. Regarding the study as a whole: Significant enrichment of disease-linked clones was reportedly seen in matched ankylosing spondylitis synovial fluid. Earlier reports found some motif variants in synovial fluid and blood in reactive arthritis.

A quantitative 5'-RACE method, one with molecular barcodes, was used to make TCR beta libraries. TCRdb reanalysed the 5' RACE reads using MiXCR and keeps one entry per CDR3 protein. The repertoire holds 300,000 to 400,000 distinct CDR3 sequences, 20% to 25% seen once, with 10% to 15% in the top ten. The sequence derives from a male donor with ankylosing spondylitis or in good health (not recorded which). The chain couples TRBV4-1 to TRBJ2-1; D unresolved. Sequencing input: blood, either unsorted or a sorted T cell fraction (not recorded which). In DNA, the CDR3 is TGCGCCAGCAGCCAAGGTCCCGGGTCAGTCGACAATGAGCAGTTCTTC. The encoded protein is CASSQGPGSVDNEQFF.